This T cell receptor (beta chain) was obtained from a study of OX40 agonist ivuxolimab in advanced cancers. In this sample, this clone turned up a few times. This CDR3 region has 17 residues. The germline V gene encodes CDR1 SGHVS and CDR2 FQNEAQ. V was pared by 5 bases and J by 1 base, with 12 bases of the junction left unmatched. The protocol was immunoSEQ multiplex PCR, while the TCRdb copy is restricted to in-frame clones and leaves out a portion. The sample has more than 45,000 clones, around 86% seen once. This clonotype originated in an adult with an advanced solid tumor such as melanoma, head and neck, liver or kidney cancer. Sequenced material: CD4+ or CD8+ T cells sorted from blood, taken in a trial of the OX40 agonist ivuxolimab. The chain joins TRBV7-8 to TRBJ2-5, with 8 bases matching TRBD2. For the CDR3, the DNA is TGTGCCAGCAGCCAACGGGAGGGCGGATTCATCCAAGAGACCCAGTACTTC. Translated, it gives CASSQREGGFIQETQYF.